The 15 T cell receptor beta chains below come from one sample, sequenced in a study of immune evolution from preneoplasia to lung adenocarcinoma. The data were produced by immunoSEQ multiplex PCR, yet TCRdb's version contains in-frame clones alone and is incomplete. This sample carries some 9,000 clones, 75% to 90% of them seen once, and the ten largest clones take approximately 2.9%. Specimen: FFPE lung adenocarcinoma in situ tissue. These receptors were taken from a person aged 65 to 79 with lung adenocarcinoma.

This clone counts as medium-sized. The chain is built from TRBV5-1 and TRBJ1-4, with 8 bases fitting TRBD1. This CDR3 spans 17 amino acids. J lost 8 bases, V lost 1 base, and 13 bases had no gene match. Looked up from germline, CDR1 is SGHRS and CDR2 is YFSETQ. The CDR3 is CASSLRSLQGGSEKLFF. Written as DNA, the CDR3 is TGCGCCAGCAGCTTGAGGAGCCTACAGGGGGGTTCGGAAAAACTGTTTTTT.

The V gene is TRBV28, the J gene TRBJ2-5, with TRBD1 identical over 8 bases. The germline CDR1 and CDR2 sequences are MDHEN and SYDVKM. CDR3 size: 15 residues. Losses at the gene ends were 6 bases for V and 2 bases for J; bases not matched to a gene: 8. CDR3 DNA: TGTGCCAGCAGCTTAGGACAGGGCTTACAAGAGACCCAGTACTTC. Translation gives CASSLGQGLQETQYF. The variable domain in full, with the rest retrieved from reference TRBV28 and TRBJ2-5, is DVKVTQSSRYLVKRTGEKVFLECVQDMDHENMFWYRQDPGLGLRLIYFSYDVKMKEKGDIPEGYSVSREKKERFSLILESASTNQTSMYLCASSLGQGLQETQYFGPGTRLLVL.

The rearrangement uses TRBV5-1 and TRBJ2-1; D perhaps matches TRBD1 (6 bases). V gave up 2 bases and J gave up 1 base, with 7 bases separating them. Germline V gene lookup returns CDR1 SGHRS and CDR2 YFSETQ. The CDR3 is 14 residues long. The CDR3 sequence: CASSFGTSYNEQFF. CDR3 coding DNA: TGCGCCAGCAGCTTCGGGACATCCTACAATGAGCAGTTCTTC.

DNA of the CDR3: TGCGCCAGCAGCCCTCAACTCAACGGCTACAATGAGCAGTTCTTC. Translating it yields CASSPQLNGYNEQFF. The V and J genes are TRBV5-1 and TRBJ2-1; the D is unclear. V lost 4 bases and J lost 3, with 14 bases in between. CDR1 is SGHRS, CDR2 YFSETQ, per germline. This CDR3 is built from 15 residues.

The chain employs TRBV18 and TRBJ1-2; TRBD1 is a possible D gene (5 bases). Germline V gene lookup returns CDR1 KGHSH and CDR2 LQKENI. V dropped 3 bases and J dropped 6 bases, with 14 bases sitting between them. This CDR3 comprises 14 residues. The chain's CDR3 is CASSPSREVNGYTF. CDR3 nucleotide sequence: TGTGCCAGCTCACCTTCCAGGGAGGTAAATGGCTACACCTTC.

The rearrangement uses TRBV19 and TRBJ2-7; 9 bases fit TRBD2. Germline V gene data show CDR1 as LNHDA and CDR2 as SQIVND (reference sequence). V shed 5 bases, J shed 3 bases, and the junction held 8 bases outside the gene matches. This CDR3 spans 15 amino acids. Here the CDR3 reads CASSGSAGGSYEQYF. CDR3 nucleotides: TGTGCCAGTAGTGGGTCTGCGGGGGGGAGCTACGAGCAGTACTTC.

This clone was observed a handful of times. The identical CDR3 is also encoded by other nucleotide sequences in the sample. The CDR3 protein is CAISERNGLANTGELFF. Written as DNA, the CDR3 is TGTGCCATCAGTGAACGAAACGGACTAGCGAACACCGGGGAGCTGTTTTTT. This chain connects TRBV10-3 to TRBJ2-2; 7 nucleotides match TRBD2. The J segment lost 0 bases and the V segment lost 3 bases, leaving 7 bases of the junction unmatched. Germline V lookup: CDR1 ENHRY, CDR2 SYGVKD. The CDR3 has 17 amino acids.

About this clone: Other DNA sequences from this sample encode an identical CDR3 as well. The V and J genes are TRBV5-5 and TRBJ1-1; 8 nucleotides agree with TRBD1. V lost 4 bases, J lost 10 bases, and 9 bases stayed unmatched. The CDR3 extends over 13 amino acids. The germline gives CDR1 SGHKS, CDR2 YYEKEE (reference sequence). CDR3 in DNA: TGTGCCAGCAGCCTAGGGACAGGAGATTCAGCTTTCTTT. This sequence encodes CASSLGTGDSAFF.

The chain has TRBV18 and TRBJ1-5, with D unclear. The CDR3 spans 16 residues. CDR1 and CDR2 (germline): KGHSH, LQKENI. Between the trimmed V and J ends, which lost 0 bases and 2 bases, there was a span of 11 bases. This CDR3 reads CASSPPSAGGNQPQHF. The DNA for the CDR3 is TGTGCCAGCTCACCACCGTCAGCTGGAGGCAATCAGCCCCAGCATTTT.

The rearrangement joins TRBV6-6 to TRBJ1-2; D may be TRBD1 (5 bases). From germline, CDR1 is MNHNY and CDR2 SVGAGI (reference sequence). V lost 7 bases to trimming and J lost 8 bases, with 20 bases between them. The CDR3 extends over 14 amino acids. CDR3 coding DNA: TGTGCCAGCACGCGGGACGGGGGTGTGAGGGGCTACACCTTC. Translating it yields CASTRDGGVRGYTF.

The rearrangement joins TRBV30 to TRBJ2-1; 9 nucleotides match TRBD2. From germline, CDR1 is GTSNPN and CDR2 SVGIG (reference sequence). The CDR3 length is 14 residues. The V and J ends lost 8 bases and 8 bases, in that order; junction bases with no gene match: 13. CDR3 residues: CAASVAGGGYEQFF. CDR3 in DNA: TGTGCCGCCTCCGTGGCGGGGGGGGGTTATGAGCAGTTCTTC.

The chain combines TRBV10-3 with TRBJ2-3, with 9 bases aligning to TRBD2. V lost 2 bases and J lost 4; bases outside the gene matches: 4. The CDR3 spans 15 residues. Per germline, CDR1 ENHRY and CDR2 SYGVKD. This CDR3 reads CAISERGLASDTQYF. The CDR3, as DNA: TGTGCCATCAGTGAGCGGGGACTAGCTTCAGATACGCAGTATTTT.

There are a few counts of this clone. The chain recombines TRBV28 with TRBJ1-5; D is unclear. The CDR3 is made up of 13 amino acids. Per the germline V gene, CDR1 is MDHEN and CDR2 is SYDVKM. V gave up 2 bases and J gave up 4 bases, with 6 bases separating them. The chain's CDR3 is CASSLQLNQPQHF. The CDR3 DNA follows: TGTGCCAGCAGTTTACAGTTAAATCAGCCCCAGCATTTT. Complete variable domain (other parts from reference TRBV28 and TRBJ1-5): DVKVTQSSRYLVKRTGEKVFLECVQDMDHENMFWYRQDPGLGLRLIYFSYDVKMKEKGDIPEGYSVSREKKERFSLILESASTNQTSMYLCASSLQLNQPQHFGDGTRLSIL.

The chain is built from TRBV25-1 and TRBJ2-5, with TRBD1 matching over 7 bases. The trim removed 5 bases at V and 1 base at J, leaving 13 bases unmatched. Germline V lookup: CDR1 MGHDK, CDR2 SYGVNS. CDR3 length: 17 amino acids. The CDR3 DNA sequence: TGTGCCAGCAGTAAACTTCTTGGGACAGCCCCCCAAGAGACCCAGTACTTC. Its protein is CASSKLLGTAPQETQYF.

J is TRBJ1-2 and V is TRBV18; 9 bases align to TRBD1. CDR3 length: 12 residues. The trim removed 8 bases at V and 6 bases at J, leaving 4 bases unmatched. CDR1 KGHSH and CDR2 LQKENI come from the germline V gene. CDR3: CASQQGADGYTF. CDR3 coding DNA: TGTGCCAGCCAACAGGGGGCTGATGGCTACACCTTC. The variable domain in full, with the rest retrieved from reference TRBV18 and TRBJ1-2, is NAGVMQNPRHLVRRRGQEARLRCSPMKGHSHVYWYRQLPEEGLKFMVYLQKENIIDESGMPKERFSAEFPKEGPSILRIQQVVRGDSAAYFCASQQGADGYTFGSGTRLTVV.